The sequence of this T cell receptor (beta chain) was determined in a study of cytomegalovirus exposure and HLA in healthy donors. The PCR had 60 Vbeta and 13 Jbeta primers. Using immunoSEQ multiplex PCR, the repertoire was profiled, and TCRdb retains in-frame clones only, with some absent. The sample holds 120,000 to 150,000 clones, about 78% seen once. A word on this clone: The antigen remains unidentified.

Study findings and constraints: Reports described diagnosis of cytomegalovirus status by the classifier as highly specific and sensitive.

V lost 0 bases and J 2 bases, leaving 9 bases between the germline ends. The CDR3 consists of 14 residues. Germline CDR1 is SGHRS and CDR2 is YFSETQ. The TCR was taken from a male donor in good health and CMV-seronegative. Sequenced input: PBMCs. This chain uses TRBV5-1 with TRBJ2-7, with a tentative D call TRBD1 (7 bases). In DNA, the CDR3 is TGCGCCAGCAGCTTGGCAGGGGGGCCCTACGAGCAGTACTTC. Translating it yields CASSLAGGPYEQYF.